This is a list of T cell receptor beta chains from one sample in a study of OX40 agonist ivuxolimab in advanced cancers. Only in-frame clones appear in the TCRdb table, and some are missing; sequencing was by immunoSEQ multiplex PCR. The sample consists of some 83,000 clones, 86% of them appearing once. Sample: CD4+ or CD8+ T cells sorted from blood, taken in a trial of the OX40 agonist ivuxolimab. Receptors originate from an adult with an advanced solid tumor such as melanoma, head and neck, liver or kidney cancer. Both conserved end residues are trimmed from each CDR3. Each record gives: V gene, clone size, J gene, CDR3 protein. Not all rows give a size; the values are once, few, many and, for expanded clones, a class.

TRBV7-9,-,TRBJ1-4,ASSSLNEKLF
TRBV6-1,-,TRBJ1-2,ASSGTVNYGYT
TRBV6-6,-,TRBJ2-1,ASSQGLAGDGNEQF
TRBV7-9,-,TRBJ2-3,ASSQATGTGSTDTQY
TRBV7-9,few,TRBJ2-3,ASSLGVRDTQY
TRBV7-3,-,TRBJ2-7,ASSIKINLTVATYEQY
TRBV29-1,-,TRBJ2-7,SVEVAGGSYEQY
TRBV7-9,-,TRBJ1-2,ASTPDGTGSGYT
TRBV6-1,once,TRBJ2-3,ATMGPATDTQY
TRBV23-1,-,TRBJ2-5,ASSPHGAFTQETQY
TRBV9,once,TRBJ1-2,ASSGGTESYT
TRBV6-5,-,TRBJ2-4,ASSLSGRTAKNIQY
TRBV27,-,TRBJ1-6,ASTTGAYNSPLH
TRBV6-5,-,TRBJ2-1,ASSSRWNSYNEQF
TRBV7-8,-,TRBJ2-1,ASSLGQPYNEQF
TRBV30,once,TRBJ2-1,AWSLRLAGRGDEQF
TRBV5-1,-,TRBJ1-1,ASSPGAGINTEAF
TRBV6-6,-,TRBJ1-1,ATGIRGTEAF
TRBV7-3,-,TRBJ2-2,ASSLDPRGGTGELF
TRBV7-9,-,TRBJ1-3,ASSSFGPPGSGNTIY
TRBV20-1,-,TRBJ2-1,SVSSRNEQF
TRBV7-8,-,TRBJ1-2,ASSQQGFEGYT
TRBV5-3,-,TRBJ1-2,ARSLRGANYGYT
TRBV7-9,-,TRBJ1-6,ASSLASFSPLH
TRBV18,-,TRBJ1-2,ASSPRWGDYGYT
TRBV7-3,-,TRBJ1-3,ASSLTVGNTIY
TRBV19,-,TRBJ1-5,ASTEQGFNQPQH
TRBV9,-,TRBJ1-2,ASSGRDRELSNYGYT
TRBV6-5,-,TRBJ1-4,ASSPFGTPNEKLF
TRBV5-4,few,TRBJ1-1,ASSPPNRLNTEAF
TRBV29-1,-,TRBJ2-7,SIGTSGDEQY
TRBV7-8,-,TRBJ1-5,ASSLTNFGGNQPQH